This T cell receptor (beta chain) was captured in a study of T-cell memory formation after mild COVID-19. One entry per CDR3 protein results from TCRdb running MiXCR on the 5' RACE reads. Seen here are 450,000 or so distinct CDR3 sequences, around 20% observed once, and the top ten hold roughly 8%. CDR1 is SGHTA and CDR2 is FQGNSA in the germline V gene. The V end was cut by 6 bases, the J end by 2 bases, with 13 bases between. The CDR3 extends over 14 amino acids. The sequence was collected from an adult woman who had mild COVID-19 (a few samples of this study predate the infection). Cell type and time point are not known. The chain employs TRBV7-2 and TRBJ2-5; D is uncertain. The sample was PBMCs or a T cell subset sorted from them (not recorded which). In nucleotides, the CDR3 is TGTGCCAGCAGTTTCATTCTGGAACAAGAGACCCAGTACTTC. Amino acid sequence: CASSFILEQETQYF.